This T cell receptor beta chain was found in a study of blood T cells in healthy people across ages. Study overall: Using template switching, researchers captured about one barcoded beta molecule for each two T cells.

Using a J-beta primer mix together with a sample-barcoded 5' primer, a second PCR was run for 7 to 11 cycles. Using its own MiXCR run on the 5' RACE reads, TCRdb lists one record per CDR3 protein. This table has over 700,000 distinct CDR3 sequences, 53% appearing once. CDR1 and CDR2 from the germline V gene are SEHNR and FQNEAQ (reference sequence). This CDR3 is 15 amino acids long. Trimming took off 5 bases at V and 5 bases at J, with 18 bases between the two ends. Material for sequencing was blood. This chain connects TRBV7-9 to TRBJ1-2, with a tentative D call TRBD1 (5 bases). The source of this sequence is an elderly man in good health. The CDR3 region has the DNA TGTGCCAGCAGCACACCCGGGACCAATCTATATGGCTACACCTTC. Translation: CASSTPGTNLYGYTF.